This TCR beta chain was sequenced for a study of blood T cell repertoires in COVID-19. Looking at the study overall: The study drew acute and convalescent COVID-19 samples from the United States, Italy and Spain. T cells, B-cell-depleted T cells, or PBMCs provided the cDNA or gDNA that served as material.

This clone has just one count. The ends were cut back, 6 bases at V and 6 bases at J, with 15 bases in the middle. CDR1 and CDR2 (germline): MNHEY, SMNVEV (reference sequence). The CDR3 sequence is 14 residues long. Seattle patients were enrolled during active infection and followed longitudinally. Authors' methods: Reference gene primer amplification gave nucleated cell count estimates. Here immunoSEQ multiplex PCR was the method, and the copy in TCRdb shows in-frame clones only, minus some. For V, J and clone size, that table is used; D and trimming come from the DNA. Of around 100,000 clones in the sample, approximately 88% were seen once.

The chain combines TRBV27 with TRBJ1-5; possibly TRBD1 for D (6 bases). The clonotype was recovered from a man aged 55 to 70 with COVID-19, enrolled during active disease. Sequences were obtained from peripheral blood. The CDR3 DNA reads as TGTGCCAGCAGGAGGCAGGGGAGGGGTCAGCCCCAGCATTTT. Amino acids: CASRRQGRGQPQHF.